Below are 17 T cell receptor beta chains sequenced from a single sample in a study of blood T cell repertoires in COVID-19. Generated by immunoSEQ multiplex PCR, the TCRdb table keeps only in-frame clones and is missing some. The table includes around 160,000 clones, around 80% detected once. Input material: peripheral blood. These receptors originate from a man aged 55 to 69 with active or convalescent COVID-19.

This clone was seen only once. This sequence joins TRBV7-2 and TRBJ2-7; TRBD1 matches at 8 bases. The germline gives CDR1 SGHTA, CDR2 FQGNSA. The ends lost 1 base at V and 4 bases at J; junction bases unmatched: 6. The length of the CDR3 is 15 residues. The CDR3 protein is CASSLEPGGLYEQYF. The CDR3 nucleotides are TGTGCCAGCAGCTTAGAACCAGGGGGCTTATACGAGCAGTACTTC.

The chain employs TRBV12-3 or TRBV12-4 and TRBJ2-7; the D gene is possibly TRBD1 (8 bases). The CDR3 has 13 amino acids. V gave up 4 bases and J gave up 6 bases, with 13 bases separating them. The CDR3 DNA reads TGTGCCAGCAGTTCGACAGGGGAGGGCGAGCAGTACTTC. Amino acid sequence: CASSSTGEGEQYF.

The chain is built from TRBV5-1 and TRBJ1-2, with D possibly TRBD1 on 5 matching bases. V was shortened by 4 bases and J by 3 bases, with 13 bases between the two germline ends. Germline V gene sequence: CDR1 SGHRS, CDR2 YFSETQ. CDR3 length equals 14 residues. CDR3 in amino acids: CASSPDGGDYGYTF. The CDR3 region has the DNA TGCGCCAGCAGCCCCGACGGAGGGGACTATGGCTACACCTTC.

This clone was seen a few times. V gene TRBV4-3 combines with J gene TRBJ1-5; no firm D call. Trimming cost V 0 bases and J 2 bases, with 5 bases left between them. This CDR3 comprises 14 residues. Germline CDR1 reads LGHNA; CDR2 reads YSLEER. The CDR3 protein is CASSQDSGNQPQHF. Written as DNA, the CDR3 is TGCGCCAGCAGCCAAGATTCTGGCAATCAGCCCCAGCATTTT.

The genes are TRBV7-9 and TRBJ1-1, with TRBD1 matching 8 bases. Germline V CDR1 and CDR2: SEHNR, FQNEAQ (reference sequence). Unmatched junction bases numbered 7, after V lost 5 bases and J lost 5 bases. CDR3 length equals 14 residues. In nucleotides, the CDR3 is TGTGCCAGCAGCGTGGACAGGGTGGGAACTGAAGCTTTCTTT. Its translation is CASSVDRVGTEAFF.

The chain links TRBV15 to TRBJ2-3, with TRBD2 matching over 9 bases. This CDR3 contains 16 residues. From germline, CDR1 is LNHNV and CDR2 YYDKDF (reference sequence). J lost 3 bases, V lost 3 bases, and 7 bases had no gene match. The CDR3 DNA follows: TGTGCCACCAGCAGCGGTAGCGGGAGTCTAACAGATACGCAGTATTTT. It is translated as CATSSGSGSLTDTQYF.

The sample holds one count of this clone. V usage is TRBV5-1 and J usage is TRBJ2-5, with D uncertain. Germline V gene lookup returns CDR1 SGHRS and CDR2 YFSETQ. The CDR3 extends over 15 amino acids. Trimming stripped 4 bases from V and 0 bases from J, with 13 bases between. This chain's CDR3 is CASSRVRRDQETQYF. DNA of the CDR3: TGCGCCAGCAGCCGCGTTAGACGGGACCAAGAGACCCAGTACTTC.

The chain links TRBV3-1 (or the pseudogene TRBV3-2) to TRBJ1-4; TRBD1 aligns across 7 bases. The V and J ends lost 7 bases and 6 bases, in that order; junction bases with no gene match: 8. Looked up from germline, CDR1 is LGHDT and CDR2 is YNNKEL (reference sequence). The CDR3 covers 14 residues. Here the CDR3 DNA reads TGTGCCAGCAACAGGGGACTTACACATGAAAAACTGTTTTTT. Translation: CASNRGLTHEKLFF.

About this clone: The sample contains more than one DNA sequence encoding this CDR3. The chain uses TRBV5-1 and TRBJ2-1; 7 bases fit TRBD2. The V gene's germline CDR1 is SGHRS and CDR2 YFSETQ. The length of the CDR3 is 14 residues. The J segment lost 8 bases and the V segment lost 0 bases, leaving 5 bases of the junction unmatched. The CDR3 sequence: CASSLDGRRDEQFF. The CDR3 region has the DNA TGCGCCAGCAGCTTGGACGGGAGGAGGGATGAGCAGTTCTTC.

CDR3 region: CASTGGASYEQYF. The CDR3 bases are TGTGCCAGCACAGGGGGCGCGTCCTACGAGCAGTACTTC. The chain couples TRBV28 to TRBJ2-7, with 8 bases identical to TRBD1. The V gene's germline CDR1 is MDHEN and CDR2 SYDVKM. The V segment lost 7 bases and the J segment 1 base; nucleotides outside the gene matches: 3. The CDR3 extends over 13 amino acids.

As DNA, the CDR3 is TGTGCCAGCAGTTCCCATCGACTAGCGGGGGGGTCCGATACGCAGTATTTT. Translated, it gives CASSSHRLAGGSDTQYF. V gene TRBV27 combines with J gene TRBJ2-3; 14 nucleotides match TRBD2. The CDR3 is 17 amino acids. CDR1 is MNHEY, CDR2 SMNVEV, per germline (reference sequence). V shed 4 bases, J shed 6 bases, and the junction held 9 bases outside the gene matches.

The V and J genes are TRBV20-1 and TRBJ1-2, with 7 bases matching TRBD1. Per the germline V gene, CDR1 is DFQATT and CDR2 is SNEGSKA (reference sequence). The CDR3 extends over 10 amino acids. Losses at the gene ends were 6 bases for V and 7 bases for J; bases not matched to a gene: 2. The CDR3 reads CSARGTGYTF. The CDR3 coding sequence is TGCAGTGCCAGGGGGACTGGCTACACCTTC.

This clone occurred once. The chain is built from TRBV5-1 and TRBJ1-6; 12 positions agree with TRBD1. Germline V gene lookup returns CDR1 SGHRS and CDR2 YFSETQ. V lost 4 bases to trimming and J lost 2 bases; unmatched junction nucleotides: 7. CDR3 size: 18 residues. CDR3 amino acids: CASSTGTGGLPYNSPLHF. DNA for the CDR3: TGCGCCAGCAGCACCGGGACAGGGGGCTTGCCCTATAATTCACCCCTCCACTTT.

This clone was observed a single time. The chain recombines TRBV21-1 with TRBJ2-3; the table's D call of TRBD1 was not tested on the DNA. TRBV21-1 is termed a pseudogene. The CDR3 spans 16 residues. CDR3 sequence: CASGTDRVGFTDTQYF. As DNA, the CDR3 is TGTGCCAGCGGAACCGACAGGGTGGGTTTCACAGATACGCAGTATTTT.

This clone was recorded a few times. The chain is built from TRBV7-3 and TRBJ1-2, with D perhaps TRBD1 (6 bases). CDR1 is SGHTA and CDR2 is FQGTGA in the germline V gene. The V end was cut by 5 bases, the J end by 3 bases, with 13 bases between. The CDR3 spans 14 residues. The CDR3 is CASSRYRTDYGYTF. CDR3 DNA: TGTGCCAGCAGCCGCTACCGGACAGACTATGGCTACACCTTC.

The chain couples TRBV4-2 to TRBJ2-7; D remains unclear. Looked up from germline, CDR1 is LGHNA and CDR2 is YNFKEQ. CDR3 length equals 13 residues. The V end lost 4 bases, the J end lost 1 base, and 8 bases lay between the germline ends. The CDR3 loop reads CASSLSRSYEQYF. CDR3 nucleotides: TGTGCCAGCAGCCTTTCGAGGTCCTACGAGCAGTACTTC.

The chain employs TRBV7-3 and TRBJ2-1; unclear D gene. Germline CDR1 SGHTA, CDR2 FQGTGA. The CDR3 contains 17 residues. V was cut by 5 bases and J by 9 bases, with 26 bases left in between. The DNA for the CDR3 is TGTGCCAGCAGCCTTAACGGTGGTCTGTCCCTTTTGTCTGAGCAGTTCTTC. Protein sequence: CASSLNGGLSLLSEQFF.